This TCR beta chain was identified in a study of cytomegalovirus exposure and HLA in healthy donors. Study-wide background: Within an early data release were about 85 million unique TCRs drawn from HLA-typed donors.

Study-level findings and limits: Specificity of a few CMV-associated chains for CMV antigens was verified in vitro. Later analysis indicated greater clonal expansion among HLA-associated TCR beta chains than among equally common other chains. Analyses of presence and absence presupposed an approximately uniform sequencing depth across donors.

In the case of this clone: Its antigen is not known.

CDR1 is MNHEY, CDR2 SVGAGI, per germline. The CDR3 spans 14 residues. V was pared by 4 bases and J by 4 bases, with 2 bases of the junction left unmatched. 60 Vbeta and 13 Jbeta primers were used in PCR. Only in-frame clones appear in the TCRdb table, and some are missing; sequencing was by immunoSEQ multiplex PCR. The sample lists about 150,000 clones, almost 85% occurring once. Input material: PBMCs. The V and J genes are TRBV6-5 and TRBJ1-4, with 8 bases aligning to TRBD1. The sequence came from a boy aged 2 to 10 in good health and CMV-seronegative. For the CDR3, the DNA is TGTGCCAGCAGTTCCACAGGGGGTAATGAAAAACTGTTTTTT. Its protein is CASSSTGGNEKLFF.